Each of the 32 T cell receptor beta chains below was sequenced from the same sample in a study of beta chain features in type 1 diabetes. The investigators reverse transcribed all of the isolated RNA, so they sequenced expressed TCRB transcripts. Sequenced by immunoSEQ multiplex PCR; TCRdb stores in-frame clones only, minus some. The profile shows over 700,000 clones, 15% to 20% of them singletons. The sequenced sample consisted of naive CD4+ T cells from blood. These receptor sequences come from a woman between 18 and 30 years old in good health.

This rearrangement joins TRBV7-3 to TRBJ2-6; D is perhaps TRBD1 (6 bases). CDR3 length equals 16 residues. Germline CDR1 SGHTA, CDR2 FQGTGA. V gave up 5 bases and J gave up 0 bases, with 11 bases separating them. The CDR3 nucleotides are TGTGCCAGCAGCCCGCAGGGGCTCTCTGGGGCCAACGTCCTGACTTTC. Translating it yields CASSPQGLSGANVLTF.

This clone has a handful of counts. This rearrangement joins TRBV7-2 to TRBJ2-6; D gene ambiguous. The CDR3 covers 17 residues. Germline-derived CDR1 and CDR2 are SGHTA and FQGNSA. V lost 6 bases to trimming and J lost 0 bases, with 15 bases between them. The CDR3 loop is CASRSDADGSGANVLTF. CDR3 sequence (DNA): TGTGCCAGCAGGTCTGATGCGGATGGCTCTGGGGCCAACGTCCTGACTTTC.

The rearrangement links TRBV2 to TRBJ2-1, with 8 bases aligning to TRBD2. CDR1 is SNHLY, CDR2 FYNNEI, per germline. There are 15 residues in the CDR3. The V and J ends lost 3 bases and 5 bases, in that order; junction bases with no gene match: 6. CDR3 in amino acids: CASSEGGTRNNEQFF. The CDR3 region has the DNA TGTGCCAGCAGTGAGGGGGGGACTAGGAACAATGAGCAGTTCTTC.

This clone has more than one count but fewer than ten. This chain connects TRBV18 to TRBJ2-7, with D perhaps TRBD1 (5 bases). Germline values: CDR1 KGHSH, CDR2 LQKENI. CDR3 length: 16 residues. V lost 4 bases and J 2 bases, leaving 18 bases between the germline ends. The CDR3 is CASSQSLGQGTYEQYF. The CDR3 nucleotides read TGTGCCAGCTCACAATCTCTCGGGCAGGGAACCTACGAGCAGTACTTC.

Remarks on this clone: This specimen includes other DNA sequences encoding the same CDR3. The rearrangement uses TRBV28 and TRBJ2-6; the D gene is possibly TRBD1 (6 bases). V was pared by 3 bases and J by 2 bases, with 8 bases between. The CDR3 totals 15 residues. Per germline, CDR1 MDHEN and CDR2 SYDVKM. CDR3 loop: CASSFGGPGANVLTF. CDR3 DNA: TGTGCCAGCAGTTTTGGGGGCCCTGGGGCCAACGTCCTGACTTTC.

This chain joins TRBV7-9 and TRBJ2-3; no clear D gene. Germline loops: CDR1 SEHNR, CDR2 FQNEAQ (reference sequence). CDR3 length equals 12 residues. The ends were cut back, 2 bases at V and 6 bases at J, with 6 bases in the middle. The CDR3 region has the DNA TGTGCCAGCAGCTTATCGCTGGATACGCAGTATTTT. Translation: CASSLSLDTQYF.

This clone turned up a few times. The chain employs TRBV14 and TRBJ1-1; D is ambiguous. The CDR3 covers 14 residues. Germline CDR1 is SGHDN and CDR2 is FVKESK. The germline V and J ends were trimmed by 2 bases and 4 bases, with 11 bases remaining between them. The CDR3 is CASSQFFDGTEAFF. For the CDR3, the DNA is TGTGCCAGCAGCCAATTTTTCGACGGCACTGAAGCTTTCTTT.

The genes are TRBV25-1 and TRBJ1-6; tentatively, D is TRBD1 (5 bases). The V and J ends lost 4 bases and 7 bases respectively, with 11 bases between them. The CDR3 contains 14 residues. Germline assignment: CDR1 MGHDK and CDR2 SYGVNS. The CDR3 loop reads CASSVGGNNSPLHF. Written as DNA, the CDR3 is TGTGCCAGCAGTGTCGGGGGGAACAATTCACCCCTCCACTTT.

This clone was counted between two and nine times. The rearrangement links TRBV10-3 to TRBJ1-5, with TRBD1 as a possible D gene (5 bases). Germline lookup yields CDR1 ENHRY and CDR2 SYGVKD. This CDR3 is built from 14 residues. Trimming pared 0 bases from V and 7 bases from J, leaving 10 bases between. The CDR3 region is CAISESDNGQPQHF. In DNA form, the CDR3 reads TGTGCCATCAGTGAGTCGGACAACGGGCAGCCCCAGCATTTT.

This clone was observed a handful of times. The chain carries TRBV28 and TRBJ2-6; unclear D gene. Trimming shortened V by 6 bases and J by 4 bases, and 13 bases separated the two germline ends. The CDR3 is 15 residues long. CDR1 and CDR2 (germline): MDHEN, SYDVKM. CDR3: CASSLPNSGANVLTF. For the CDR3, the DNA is TGTGCCAGCAGCCTGCCCAATTCGGGGGCCAACGTCCTGACTTTC.

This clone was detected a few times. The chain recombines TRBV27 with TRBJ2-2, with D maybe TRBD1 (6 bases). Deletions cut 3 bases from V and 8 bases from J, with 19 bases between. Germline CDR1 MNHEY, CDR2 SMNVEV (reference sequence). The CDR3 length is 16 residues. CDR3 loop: CASSFDRSRGIGELFF. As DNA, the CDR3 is TGTGCCAGCAGTTTCGATAGGAGTAGGGGGATTGGGGAGCTGTTTTTT.

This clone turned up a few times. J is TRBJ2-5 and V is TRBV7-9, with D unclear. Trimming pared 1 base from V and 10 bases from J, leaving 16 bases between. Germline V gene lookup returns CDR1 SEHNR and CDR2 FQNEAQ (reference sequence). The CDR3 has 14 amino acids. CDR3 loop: CASSLGTFPSNQYF. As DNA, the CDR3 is TGTGCCAGCAGCTTAGGGACCTTTCCGAGCAACCAGTACTTC.

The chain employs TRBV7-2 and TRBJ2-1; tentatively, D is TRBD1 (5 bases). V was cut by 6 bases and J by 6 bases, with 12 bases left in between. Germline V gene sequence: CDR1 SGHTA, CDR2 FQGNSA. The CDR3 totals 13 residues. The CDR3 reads CASSTQGGNEQFF. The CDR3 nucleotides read TGTGCCAGCAGTACGCAGGGTGGCAATGAGCAGTTCTTC.

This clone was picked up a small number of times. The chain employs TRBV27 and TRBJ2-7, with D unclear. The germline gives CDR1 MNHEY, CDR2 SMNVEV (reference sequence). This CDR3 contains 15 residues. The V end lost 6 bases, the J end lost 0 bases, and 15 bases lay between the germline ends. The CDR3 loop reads CASSRAATSSYEQYF. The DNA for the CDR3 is TGTGCCAGCAGCCGGGCGGCCACGAGCTCCTACGAGCAGTACTTC.

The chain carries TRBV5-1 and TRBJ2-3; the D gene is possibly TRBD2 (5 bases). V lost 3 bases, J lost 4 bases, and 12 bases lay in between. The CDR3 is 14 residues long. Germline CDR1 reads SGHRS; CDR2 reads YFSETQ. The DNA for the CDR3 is TGCGCCAGCAGCTCGGGATCCGGGCCAGATACGCAGTATTTT. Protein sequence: CASSSGSGPDTQYF. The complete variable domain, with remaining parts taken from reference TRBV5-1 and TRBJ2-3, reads KAGVTQTPRYLIKTRGQQVTLSCSPISGHRSVSWYQQTPGQGLQFLFEYFSETQRNKGNFPGRFSGRQFSNSRSEMNVSTLELGDSALYLCASSSGSGPDTQYFGPGTRLTVL.

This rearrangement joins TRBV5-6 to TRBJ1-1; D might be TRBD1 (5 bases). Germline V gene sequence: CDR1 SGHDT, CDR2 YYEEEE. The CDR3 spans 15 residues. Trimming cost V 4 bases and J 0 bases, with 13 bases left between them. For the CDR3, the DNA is TGTGCCAGCAGCCGGGCCGGACACTTGAACACTGAAGCTTTCTTT. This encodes CASSRAGHLNTEAFF.

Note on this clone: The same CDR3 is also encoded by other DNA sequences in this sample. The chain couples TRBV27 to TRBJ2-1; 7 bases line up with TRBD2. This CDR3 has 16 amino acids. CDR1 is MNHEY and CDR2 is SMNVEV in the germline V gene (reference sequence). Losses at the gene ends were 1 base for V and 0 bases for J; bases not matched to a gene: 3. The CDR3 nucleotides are TGTGCCAGCAGTTTATGGGGCGGGAGCTCCTACAATGAGCAGTTCTTC. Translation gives CASSLWGGSSYNEQFF.

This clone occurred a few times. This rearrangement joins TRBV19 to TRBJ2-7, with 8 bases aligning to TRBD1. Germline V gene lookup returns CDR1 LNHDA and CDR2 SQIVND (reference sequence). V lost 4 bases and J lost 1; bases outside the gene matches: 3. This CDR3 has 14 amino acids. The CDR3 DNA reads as TGTGCCAGTAGTAACCGACAGGGGTCCTACGAGCAGTACTTC. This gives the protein CASSNRQGSYEQYF.

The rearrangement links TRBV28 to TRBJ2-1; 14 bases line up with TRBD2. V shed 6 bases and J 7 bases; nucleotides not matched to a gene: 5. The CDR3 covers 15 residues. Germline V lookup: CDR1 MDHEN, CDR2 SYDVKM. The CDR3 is CASSRLAGGPNEQFF. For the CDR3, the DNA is TGTGCCAGCAGCCGACTAGCGGGAGGGCCGAATGAGCAGTTCTTC.

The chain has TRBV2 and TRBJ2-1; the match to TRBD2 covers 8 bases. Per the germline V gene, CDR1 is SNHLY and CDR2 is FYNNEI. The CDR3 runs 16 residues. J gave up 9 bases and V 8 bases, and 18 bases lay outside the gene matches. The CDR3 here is CASLNPREGLVIEQFF. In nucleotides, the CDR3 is TGTGCCAGCCTTAACCCCCGGGAGGGCCTCGTTATTGAGCAGTTCTTC.

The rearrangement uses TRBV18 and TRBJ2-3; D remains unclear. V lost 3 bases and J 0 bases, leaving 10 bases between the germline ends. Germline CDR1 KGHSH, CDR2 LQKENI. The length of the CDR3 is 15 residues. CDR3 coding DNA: TGTGCCAGCTCACCGGAAGCGATTAGCACAGATACGCAGTATTTT. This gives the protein CASSPEAISTDTQYF.

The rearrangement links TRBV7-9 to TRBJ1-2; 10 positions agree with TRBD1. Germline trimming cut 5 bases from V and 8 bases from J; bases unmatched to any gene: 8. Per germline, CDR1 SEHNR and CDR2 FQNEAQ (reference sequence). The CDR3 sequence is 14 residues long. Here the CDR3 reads CASSGGQGSRGYTF. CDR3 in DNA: TGTGCCAGCAGCGGGGGACAGGGGTCCAGGGGCTACACCTTC.

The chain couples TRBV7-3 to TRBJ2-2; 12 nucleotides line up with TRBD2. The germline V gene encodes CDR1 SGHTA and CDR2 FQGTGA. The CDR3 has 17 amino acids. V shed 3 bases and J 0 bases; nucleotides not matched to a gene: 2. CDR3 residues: CASSFPSGRANTGELFF. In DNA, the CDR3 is TGTGCCAGCAGCTTCCCTAGCGGGAGGGCGAACACCGGGGAGCTGTTTTTT. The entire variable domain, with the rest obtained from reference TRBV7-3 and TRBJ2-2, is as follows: GAGVSQTPSNKVTEKGKYVELRCDPISGHTALYWYRQSLGQGPEFLIYFQGTGAADDSGLPNDRFFAVRPEGSVSTLKIQRTERGDSAVYLCASSFPSGRANTGELFFGEGSRLTVL.

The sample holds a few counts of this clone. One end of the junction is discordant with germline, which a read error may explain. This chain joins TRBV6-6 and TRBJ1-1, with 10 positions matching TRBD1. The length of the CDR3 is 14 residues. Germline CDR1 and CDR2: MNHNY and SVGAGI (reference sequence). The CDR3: CASQPGQGNPEAFF. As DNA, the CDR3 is TGTGCCAGCCAACCGGGACAGGGGAACCCTGAAGCTTTCTTT.

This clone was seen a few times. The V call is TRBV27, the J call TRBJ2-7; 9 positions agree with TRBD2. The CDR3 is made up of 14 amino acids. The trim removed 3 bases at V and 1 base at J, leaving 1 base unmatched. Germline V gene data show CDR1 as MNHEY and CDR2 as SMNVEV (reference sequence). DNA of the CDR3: TGTGCCAGCAGTTTTAGCGGGAGTTCCTACGAGCAGTACTTC. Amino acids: CASSFSGSSYEQYF.

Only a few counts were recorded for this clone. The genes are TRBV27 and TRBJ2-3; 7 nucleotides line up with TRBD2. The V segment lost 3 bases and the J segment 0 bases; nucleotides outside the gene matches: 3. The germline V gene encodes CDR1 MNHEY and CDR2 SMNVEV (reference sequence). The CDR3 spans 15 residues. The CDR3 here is CASSFSLASTDTQYF. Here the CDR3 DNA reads TGTGCCAGCAGTTTTTCACTAGCGAGCACAGATACGCAGTATTTT.

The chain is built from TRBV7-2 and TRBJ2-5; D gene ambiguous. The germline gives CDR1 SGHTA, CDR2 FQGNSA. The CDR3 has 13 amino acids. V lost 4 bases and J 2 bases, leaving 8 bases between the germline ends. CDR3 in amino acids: CASSYGQQETQYF. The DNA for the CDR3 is TGTGCCAGCAGCTATGGTCAGCAAGAGACCCAGTACTTC.

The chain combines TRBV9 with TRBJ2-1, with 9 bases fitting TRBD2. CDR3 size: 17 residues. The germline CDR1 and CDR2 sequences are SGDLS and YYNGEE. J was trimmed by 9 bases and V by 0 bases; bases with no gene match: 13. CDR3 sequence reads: CASSVGGWGAGGAEQFF. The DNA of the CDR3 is TGTGCCAGCAGCGTAGGCGGTTGGGGAGCGGGAGGTGCTGAGCAGTTCTTC.

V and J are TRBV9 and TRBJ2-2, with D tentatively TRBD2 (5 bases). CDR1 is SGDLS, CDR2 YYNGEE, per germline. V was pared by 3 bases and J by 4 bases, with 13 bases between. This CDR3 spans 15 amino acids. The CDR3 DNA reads TGTGCCAGCAGCGCCCGGGCGGACTTCACCGGGGAGCTGTTTTTT. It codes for CASSARADFTGELFF.

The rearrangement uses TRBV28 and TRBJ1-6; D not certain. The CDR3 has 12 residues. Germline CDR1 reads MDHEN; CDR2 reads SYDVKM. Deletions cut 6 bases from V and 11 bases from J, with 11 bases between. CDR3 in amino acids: CASRDGTTPLHF. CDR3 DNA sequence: TGTGCCAGCAGGGACGGTACTACACCCCTCCACTTT. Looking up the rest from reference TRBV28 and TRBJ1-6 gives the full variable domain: DVKVTQSSRYLVKRTGEKVFLECVQDMDHENMFWYRQDPGLGLRLIYFSYDVKMKEKGDIPEGYSVSREKKERFSLILESASTNQTSMYLCASRDGTTPLHFGNGTRLTVT.

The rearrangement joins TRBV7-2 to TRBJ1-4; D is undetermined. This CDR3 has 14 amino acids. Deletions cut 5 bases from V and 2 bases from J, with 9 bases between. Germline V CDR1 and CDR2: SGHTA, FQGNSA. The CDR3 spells CASSHKGTNEKLFF. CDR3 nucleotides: TGTGCCAGCAGCCACAAAGGGACTAATGAAAAACTGTTTTTT.

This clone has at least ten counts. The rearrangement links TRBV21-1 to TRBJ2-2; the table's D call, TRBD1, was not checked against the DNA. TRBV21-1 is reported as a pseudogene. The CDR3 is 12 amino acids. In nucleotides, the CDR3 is TGTGCCAGCAGCAAACCTGACACGGAGCTGTTTTTT. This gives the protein CASSKPDTELFF.